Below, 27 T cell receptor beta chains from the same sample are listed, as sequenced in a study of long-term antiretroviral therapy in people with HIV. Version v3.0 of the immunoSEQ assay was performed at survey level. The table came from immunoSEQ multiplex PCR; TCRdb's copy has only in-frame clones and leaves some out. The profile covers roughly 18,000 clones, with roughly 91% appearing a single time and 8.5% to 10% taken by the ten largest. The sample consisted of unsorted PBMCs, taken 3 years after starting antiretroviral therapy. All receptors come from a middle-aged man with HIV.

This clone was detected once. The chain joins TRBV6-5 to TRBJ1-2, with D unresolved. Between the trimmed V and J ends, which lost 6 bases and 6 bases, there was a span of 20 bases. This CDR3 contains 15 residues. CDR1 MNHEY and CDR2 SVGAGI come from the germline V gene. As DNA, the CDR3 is TGTGCCAGCAGCCGCCCCCCGGGAGTTAGCGATGGCTACACCTTC. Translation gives CASSRPPGVSDGYTF.

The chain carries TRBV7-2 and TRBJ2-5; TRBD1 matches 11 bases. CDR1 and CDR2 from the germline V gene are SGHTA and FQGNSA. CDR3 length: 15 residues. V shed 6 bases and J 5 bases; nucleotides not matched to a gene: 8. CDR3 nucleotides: TGTGCCAGCAGTGTGGGGACAGGGGGTGCGGAGACCCAGTACTTC. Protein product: CASSVGTGGAETQYF. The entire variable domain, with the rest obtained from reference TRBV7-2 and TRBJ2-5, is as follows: GAGVSQSPSNKVTEKGKDVELRCDPISGHTALYWYRQSLGQGLEFLIYFQGNSAPDKSGLPSDRFSAERTGGSVSTLTIQRTQQEDSAVYLCASSVGTGGAETQYFGPGTRLLVL.

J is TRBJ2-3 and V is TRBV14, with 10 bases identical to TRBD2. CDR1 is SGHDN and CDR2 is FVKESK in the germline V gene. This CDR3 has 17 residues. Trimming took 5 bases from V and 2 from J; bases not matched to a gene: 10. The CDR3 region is CASSSWTSGATTDTQYF. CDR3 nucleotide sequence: TGTGCCAGCAGCTCCTGGACTAGCGGCGCTACCACAGATACGCAGTATTTT.

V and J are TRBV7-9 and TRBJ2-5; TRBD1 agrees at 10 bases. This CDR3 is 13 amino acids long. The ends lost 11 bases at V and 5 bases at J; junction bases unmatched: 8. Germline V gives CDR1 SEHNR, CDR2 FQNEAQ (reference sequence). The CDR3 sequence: CAGGDRGRETQYF. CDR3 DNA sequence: TGTGCCGGGGGGGACAGGGGCCGGGAGACCCAGTACTTC. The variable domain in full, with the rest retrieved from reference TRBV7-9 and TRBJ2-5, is DTGVSQNPRHKITKRGQNVTFRCDPISEHNRLYWYRQTLGQGPEFLTYFQNEAQLEKSRLLSDRFSAERPKGSFSTLEIQRTEQGDSAMYLCAGGDRGRETQYFGPGTRLLVL.

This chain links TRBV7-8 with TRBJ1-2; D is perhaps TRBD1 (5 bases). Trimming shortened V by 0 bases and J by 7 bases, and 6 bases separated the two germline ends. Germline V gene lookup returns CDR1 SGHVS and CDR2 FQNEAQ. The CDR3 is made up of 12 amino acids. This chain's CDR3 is CASSLAQAGYTF. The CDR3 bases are TGTGCCAGCAGCTTAGCACAGGCTGGCTACACCTTC.

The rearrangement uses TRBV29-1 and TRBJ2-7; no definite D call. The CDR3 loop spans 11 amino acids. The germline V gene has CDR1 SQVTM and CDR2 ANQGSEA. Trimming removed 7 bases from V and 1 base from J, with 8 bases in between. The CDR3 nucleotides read TGCAGCGGGGGTCAATCCTACGAGCAGTACTTC. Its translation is CSGGQSYEQYF.

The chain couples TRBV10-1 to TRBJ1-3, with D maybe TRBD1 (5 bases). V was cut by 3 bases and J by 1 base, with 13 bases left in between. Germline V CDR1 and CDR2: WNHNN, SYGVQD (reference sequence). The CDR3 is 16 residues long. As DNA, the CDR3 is TGCGCCAGCAGTGATGTGGCAGGGCGGTCTGGAAACACCATATATTTT. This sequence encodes CASSDVAGRSGNTIYF.

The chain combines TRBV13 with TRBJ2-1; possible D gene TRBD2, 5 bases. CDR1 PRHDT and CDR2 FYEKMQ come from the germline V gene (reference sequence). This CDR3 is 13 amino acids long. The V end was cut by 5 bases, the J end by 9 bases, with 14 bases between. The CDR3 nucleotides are TGTGCCAGCAGCCCACTAGTCGGGGTTGAGCAGTTCTTC. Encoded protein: CASSPLVGVEQFF.

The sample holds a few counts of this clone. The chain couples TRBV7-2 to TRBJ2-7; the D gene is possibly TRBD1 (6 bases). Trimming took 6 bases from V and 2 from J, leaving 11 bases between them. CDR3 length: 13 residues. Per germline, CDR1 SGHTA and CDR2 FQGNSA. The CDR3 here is CASSLRGPYEQYF. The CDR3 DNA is TGTGCCAGCAGTCTCAGGGGCCCCTACGAGCAGTACTTC.

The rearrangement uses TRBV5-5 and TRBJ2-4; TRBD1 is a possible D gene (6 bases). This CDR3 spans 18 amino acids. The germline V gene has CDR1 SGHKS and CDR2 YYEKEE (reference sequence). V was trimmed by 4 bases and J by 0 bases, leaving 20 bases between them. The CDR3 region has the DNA TGTGCCAGCAGCCCTCAGGGGCATGTTGGTCTAGCCAAAAACATTCAGTACTTC. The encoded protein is CASSPQGHVGLAKNIQYF.

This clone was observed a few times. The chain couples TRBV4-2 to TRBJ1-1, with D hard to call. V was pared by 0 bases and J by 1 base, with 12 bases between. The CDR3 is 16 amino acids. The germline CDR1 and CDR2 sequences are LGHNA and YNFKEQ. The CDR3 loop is CASSQDSTPGNTEAFF. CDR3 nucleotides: TGTGCCAGCAGCCAAGATTCGACCCCCGGGAACACTGAAGCTTTCTTT.

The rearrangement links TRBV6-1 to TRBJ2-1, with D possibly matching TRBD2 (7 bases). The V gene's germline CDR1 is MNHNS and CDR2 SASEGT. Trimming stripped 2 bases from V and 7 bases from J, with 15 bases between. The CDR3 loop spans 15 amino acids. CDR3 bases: TGTGCCAGCAGTGAAAGTAGGGGGGGGAAGAATGAGCAGTTCTTC. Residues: CASSESRGGKNEQFF.

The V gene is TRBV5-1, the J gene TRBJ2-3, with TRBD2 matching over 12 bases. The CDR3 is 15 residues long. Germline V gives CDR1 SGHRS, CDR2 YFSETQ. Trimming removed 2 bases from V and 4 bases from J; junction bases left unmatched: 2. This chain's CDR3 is CASSFLAGGADTQYF. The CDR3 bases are TGCGCCAGCAGCTTCCTAGCGGGGGGGGCAGATACGCAGTATTTT.

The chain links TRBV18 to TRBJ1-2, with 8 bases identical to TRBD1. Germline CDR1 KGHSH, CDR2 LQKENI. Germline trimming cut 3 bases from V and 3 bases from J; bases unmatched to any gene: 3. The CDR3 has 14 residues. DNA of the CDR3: TGTGCCAGCTCACCGCCGGGACAGGACTATGGCTACACCTTC. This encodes CASSPPGQDYGYTF.

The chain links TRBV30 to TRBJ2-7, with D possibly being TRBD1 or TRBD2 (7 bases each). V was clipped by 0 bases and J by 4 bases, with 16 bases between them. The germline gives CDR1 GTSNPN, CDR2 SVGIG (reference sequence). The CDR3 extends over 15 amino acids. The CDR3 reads CAWSVLGGGLYEQYF. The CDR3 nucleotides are TGTGCCTGGAGTGTACTGGGAGGGGGCCTGTACGAGCAGTACTTC.

CDR3 sequence: CASSLHMSEGYNEQFF. The CDR3 DNA is TGTGCCAGTAGCCTCCACATGTCTGAGGGCTACAATGAGCAGTTCTTC. The V gene is TRBV19, the J gene TRBJ2-1; a possible D gene is TRBD2 (5 bases). Germline V gene lookup returns CDR1 LNHDA and CDR2 SQIVND (reference sequence). This CDR3 comprises 16 residues. Trimming cost V 6 bases and J 3 bases, with 18 bases left between them. Full variable domain (remainder filled in from reference TRBV19 and TRBJ2-1): DGGITQSPKYLFRKEGQNVTLSCEQNLNHDAMYWYRQDPGQGLRLIYYSQIVNDFQKGDIAEGYSVSREKKESFPLTVTSAQKNPTAFYLCASSLHMSEGYNEQFFGPGTRLTVL.

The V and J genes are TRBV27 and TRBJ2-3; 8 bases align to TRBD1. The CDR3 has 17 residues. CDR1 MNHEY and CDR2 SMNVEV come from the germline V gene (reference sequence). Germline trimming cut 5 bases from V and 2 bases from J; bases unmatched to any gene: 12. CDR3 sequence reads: CASSTRDRHSHTDTQYF. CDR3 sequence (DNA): TGTGCCAGCAGTACCCGGGACAGGCATTCCCACACAGATACGCAGTATTTT.

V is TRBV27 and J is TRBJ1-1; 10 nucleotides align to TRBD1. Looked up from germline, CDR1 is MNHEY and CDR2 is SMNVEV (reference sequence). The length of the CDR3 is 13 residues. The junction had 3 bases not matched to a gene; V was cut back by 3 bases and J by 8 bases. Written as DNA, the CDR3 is TGTGCCAGCAGTTTTTGGGGACAGGGGGAAGCTTTCTTT. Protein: CASSFWGQGEAFF.

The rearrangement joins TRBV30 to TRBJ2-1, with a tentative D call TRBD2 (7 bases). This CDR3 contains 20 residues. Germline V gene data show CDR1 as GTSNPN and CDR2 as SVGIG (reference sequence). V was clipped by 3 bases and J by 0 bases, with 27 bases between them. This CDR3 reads CAWSVGSGGLTFSSYNEQFF. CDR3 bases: TGTGCCTGGAGCGTTGGTTCGGGGGGCCTGACTTTTAGCTCCTACAATGAGCAGTTCTTC.

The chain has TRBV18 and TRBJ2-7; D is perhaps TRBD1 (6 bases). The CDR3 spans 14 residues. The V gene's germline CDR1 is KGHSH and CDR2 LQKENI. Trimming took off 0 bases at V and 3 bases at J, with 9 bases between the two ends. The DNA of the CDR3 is TGTGCCAGCTCACCACCGGGCAGGGGCTACGAGCAGTACTTC. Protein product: CASSPPGRGYEQYF.

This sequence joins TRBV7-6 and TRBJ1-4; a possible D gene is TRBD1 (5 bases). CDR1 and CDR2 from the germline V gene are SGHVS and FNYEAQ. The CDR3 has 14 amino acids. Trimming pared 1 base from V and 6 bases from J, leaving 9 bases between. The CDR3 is CASSLGGTDEKLFF. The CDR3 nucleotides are TGTGCCAGCAGCTTAGGGGGGACGGATGAAAAACTGTTTTTT.

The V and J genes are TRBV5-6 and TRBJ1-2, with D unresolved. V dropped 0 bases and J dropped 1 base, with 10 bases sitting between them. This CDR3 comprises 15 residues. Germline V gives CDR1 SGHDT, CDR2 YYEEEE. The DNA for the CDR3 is TGTGCCAGCAGCTTGGCAGACGGCAGTAACTATGGCTACACCTTC. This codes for CASSLADGSNYGYTF. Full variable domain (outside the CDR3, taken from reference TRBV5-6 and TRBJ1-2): DAGVTQSPTHLIKTRGQQVTLRCSPKSGHDTVSWYQQALGQGPQFIFQYYEEEERQRGNFPDRFSGHQFPNYSSELNVNALLLGDSALYLCASSLADGSNYGYTFGSGTRLTVV.

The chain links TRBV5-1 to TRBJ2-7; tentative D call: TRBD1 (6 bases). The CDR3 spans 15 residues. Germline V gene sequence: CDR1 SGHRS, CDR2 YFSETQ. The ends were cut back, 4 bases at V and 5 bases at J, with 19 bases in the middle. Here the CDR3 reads CASSVPGDIADEQYF. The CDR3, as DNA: TGCGCCAGCAGCGTTCCAGGGGATATAGCCGACGAGCAGTACTTC.

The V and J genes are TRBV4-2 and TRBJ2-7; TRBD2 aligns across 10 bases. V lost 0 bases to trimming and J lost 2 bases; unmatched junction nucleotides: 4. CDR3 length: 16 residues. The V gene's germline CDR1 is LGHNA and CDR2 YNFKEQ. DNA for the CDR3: TGTGCCAGCAGCCAAGAGCTACTAGCGGGAACCTACGAGCAGTACTTC. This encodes CASSQELLAGTYEQYF.

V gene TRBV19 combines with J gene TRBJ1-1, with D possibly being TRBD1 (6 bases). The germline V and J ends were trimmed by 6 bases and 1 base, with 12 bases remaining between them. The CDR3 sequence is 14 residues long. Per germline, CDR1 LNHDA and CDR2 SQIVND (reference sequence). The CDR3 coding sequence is TGTGCCAGTAGCGCTCGGGGGCGGAACACTGAAGCTTTCTTT. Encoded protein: CASSARGRNTEAFF.

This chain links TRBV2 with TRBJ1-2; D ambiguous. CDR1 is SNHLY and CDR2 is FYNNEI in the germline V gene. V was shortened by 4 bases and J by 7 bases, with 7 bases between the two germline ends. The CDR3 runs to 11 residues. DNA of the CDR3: TGTGCCAGCAGTGTCGAGCGTGGCTACACCTTC. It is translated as CASSVERGYTF.

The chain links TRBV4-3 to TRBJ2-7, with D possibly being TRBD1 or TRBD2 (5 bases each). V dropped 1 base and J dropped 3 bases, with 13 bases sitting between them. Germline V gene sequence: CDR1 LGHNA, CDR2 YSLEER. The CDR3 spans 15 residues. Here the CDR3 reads CASSQGTGPIYEQYF. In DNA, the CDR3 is TGCGCCAGCAGCCAAGGGACGGGACCTATCTACGAGCAGTACTTC.